This is a list of T cell receptor beta chains from one sample in a study of blood T cell repertoires in COVID-19. Produced via immunoSEQ multiplex PCR; TCRdb's table is partial and in-frame only. The table lists around 180,000 clones, more than 70% of them singletons. The sample taken for sequencing was peripheral blood. The receptor source for this set is a woman aged 25-40 years with acute or convalescent COVID-19. CDR3s include the opening cysteine and the closing phenylalanine or tryptophan.

CDR3: CASSSSSTDTQYF
V: TRBV5-1

CDR3: CATRTGASTDTQYF
V: TRBV5-4

CDR3: CATSSGRTDTQYF
V: TRBV10-1

CDR3: CASSFSGDRGLAPLHF
V: TRBV28

CDR3: CASSPGTLDYGYTF
V: TRBV2

CDR3: CASSLRAGTGRDEQFF
V: TRBV28

CDR3: CAWSGLAGAIGELFF
V: TRBV30

CDR3: CAWSVTGLLGYTF
V: TRBV30

CDR3: CATRPGQGIYIQYF
V: TRBV2

CDR3: CASSSRGQPYNSPLHF
V: TRBV28

CDR3: CASSQGGSDTQYF
V: TRBV3-1/TRBV3-2

CDR3: CASSVRSSGSEIADTQYF
V: TRBV6-1

CDR3: CASSSRLPGELFF
V: TRBV5-8

CDR3: CASSHPTAQETQYF
V: TRBV18

CDR3: CASSLGVGGTQYF
V: TRBV11-2

CDR3: CASSRTQYGYTF
V: TRBV3-1/TRBV3-2

CDR3: CASSPGSTDTQYF
V: TRBV5-1

CDR3: CASSLGGADYGYTF
V: TRBV5-1

CDR3: CASSPNRAQETQYF
V: TRBV6-5

CDR3: CASSQGEALPPETQYF
V: TRBV4-1

CDR3: CSVDRWREGSPPGTQYF
V: TRBV29-1

CDR3: CASSLAVETQYF
V: TRBV11-2

CDR3: CASSTKMNRVSPYTF
V: TRBV5-4

CDR3: CASSRQGAQSNEQFF
V: TRBV4-2

CDR3: CASSQEFFTKDEQFF
V: TRBV4-1

CDR3: CASSLLNPTDTQYF
V: TRBV5-1

CDR3: CASSRGTGELFF
V: TRBV5-1

CDR3: CSASGASSFEQYF
V: TRBV20-1

CDR3: CASREFLNTEAFF
V: TRBV28

CDR3: CAISEWQGVGSYTF
V: TRBV10-3

CDR3: CASSQTSSYNEQFF
V: TRBV14

CDR3: CASSPGTSRGEQYF
V: TRBV18

CDR3: CASSSYSNEQFF
V: TRBV2

CDR3: CASGSGTSGINEQFF
V: TRBV12-5

CDR3: CSVRGAGNIEAFF
V: TRBV29-1

CDR3: CASSSRGRNGYTF
V: TRBV21-1

CDR3: CASSSLMGQMELFF
V: TRBV7-9

CDR3: CASSRRQGLNTIYF
V: TRBV7-8

CDR3: CASSYSRGLNSPLHF
V: TRBV6-5

CDR3: CASSSIRGYAGELFF
V: TRBV27

CDR3: CSVALTSVETQYF
V: TRBV29-1

CDR3: CASIGGVSYNEQFF
V: TRBV28

CDR3: CASSLGSDSGRTQYF
V: TRBV11-2

CDR3: CASSLYGDTQYF
V: TRBV5-5